These T cell receptor beta chains were read from a single sample in a study of T-cell memory formation after mild COVID-19. MiXCR, run by TCRdb on the 5' RACE reads, gives a single entry per CDR3 protein. The sample holds under 250,000 distinct CDR3 sequences, 15% seen once. Sequenced input: PBMCs or a T cell subset sorted from them (not recorded which). Receptor source: an adult woman who had mild COVID-19 (a few samples of this study predate the infection). Cell type and time point are not known. CDR3s include the opening cysteine and the closing phenylalanine or tryptophan. Each record gives: CDR3 length, J gene, V gene, clone size, D gene, CDR3 protein, CDR3 DNA. A D gene is named only where the DNA matches it firmly. Some rows have no size entry. The others give once, few or many, or a class for an expanded clone.

>18|TRBJ2-1|TRBV5-1|.|TRBD2
CASSLGVLAGRGHNEQFF
TGCGCCAGCAGCTTGGGGGTCCTAGCGGGCCGGGGCCACAATGAGCAGTTCTTC
>18|TRBJ1-3|TRBV4-1|.|TRBD1
CASSKPSPGGASGNTIYF
TGCGCCAGCAGCAAACCCAGCCCAGGGGGCGCGTCGGGAAACACCATATATTTT
>16|TRBJ2-5|TRBV5-5|few|.
CASSLPVATVQETQYF
TGTGCCAGCAGCCTCCCCGTGGCCACGGTTCAAGAGACCCAGTACTTC
>14|TRBJ2-1|TRBV29-1|many|TRBD2
CSVGTSGRVDEQFF
TGCAGCGTAGGGACTAGCGGGAGGGTAGATGAGCAGTTCTTC
>12|TRBJ2-5|TRBV18|.|.
CASSPRRATQYF
TGTGCCAGCTCGCCCCGCCGGGCGACCCAGTACTTC
>16|TRBJ2-7|TRBV12-3/TRBV12-4|many|.
CATPAYTDNPPYEQYF
TGTGCCACCCCAGCTTATACTGACAACCCGCCCTACGAGCAGTACTTC
>14|TRBJ1-1|TRBV14|few|.
CASSRGQLSTEAFF
TGTGCCAGCAGCCGCGGACAGCTCAGCACTGAAGCTTTCTTT
>15|TRBJ1-2|TRBV18|.|.
CASSPREGGASGYTF
TGTGCCAGCTCACCACGTGAAGGGGGGGCGTCTGGCTACACCTTC
>13|TRBJ1-2|TRBV6-5|few|TRBD1
CASSWDREAGYTF
TGTGCCAGCAGCTGGGACAGGGAGGCTGGCTACACCTTC
>17|TRBJ2-6|TRBV7-9|.|TRBD1
CASSWTGVRSGANVLTF
TGTGCCAGCAGCTGGACAGGGGTACGGTCTGGGGCCAACGTCCTGACTTTC
>13|TRBJ1-1|TRBV7-2|.|.
CASAGGRTTEAFF
TGTGCCAGTGCGGGGGGCCGTACCACTGAAGCTTTCTTT
>15|TRBJ2-1|TRBV5-1|few|TRBD1
CASSRDSTSYNEQFF
TGCGCCAGCAGCCGGGACAGTACCTCCTACAATGAGCAGTTCTTC
>15|TRBJ2-1|TRBV18|.|TRBD2
CASSPPGTRLNEQFF
TGTGCCAGCTCACCCCCCGGGACTAGATTAAATGAGCAGTTCTTC
>16|TRBJ2-2|TRBV7-2|few|.
CASSGRRAGNTGELFF
TGTGCCAGCAGTGGGAGGAGGGCCGGGAACACCGGGGAGCTGTTTTTT
>14|TRBJ1-1|TRBV7-2|few|.
CASSLQGKYTEAFF
TGTGCCAGCAGCTTACAGGGAAAGTACACTGAAGCTTTCTTT
>16|TRBJ2-4|TRBV7-2|few|TRBD2
CASSLTPLAGGGIQYF
TGTGCCAGCAGCTTAACCCCCCTAGCGGGGGGGGGCATTCAGTACTTC
>14|TRBJ1-3|TRBV30|.|.
CAWRGASSGNTIYF
TGTGCCTGGAGGGGGGCAAGCTCTGGAAACACCATATATTTT
>17|TRBJ2-2|TRBV5-1|.|.
CASRLRQGLSDTGELFF
TGCGCCAGCAGGCTGAGGCAGGGTTTGTCGGACACCGGGGAGCTGTTTTTT
>14|TRBJ1-5|TRBV4-1|few|.
CASSQGRGGQPQHF
TGCGCCAGCAGCCAAGGAAGGGGAGGTCAGCCCCAGCATTTT
>15|TRBJ1-4|TRBV7-2|many|.
CASSHGGARREKLFF
TGTGCCAGCAGCCACGGGGGGGCGCGGAGGGAAAAACTGTTTTTT
>16|TRBJ2-3|TRBV5-4|few|.
CASSPTLGGNTDTQYF
TGTGCCAGCAGCCCCACCCTCGGAGGCAACACAGATACGCAGTATTTT
>11|TRBJ2-7|TRBV2|.|.
CASNRLNEQYF
TGTGCCAGCAATAGGCTAAACGAGCAGTACTTC
>13|TRBJ1-1|TRBV7-2|.|.
CASRQSRNTEAFF
TGTGCCAGCAGACAAAGCAGAAACACTGAAGCTTTCTTT
>13|TRBJ2-1|TRBV19|few|.
CASGVYHGNEQFF
TGTGCGTCAGGAGTATACCACGGCAATGAGCAGTTCTTC
>17|TRBJ2-1|TRBV24-1|few|.
CATSDLRAFVYYNEQFF
TGTGCCACCAGTGATTTGCGAGCGTTTGTTTACTACAATGAGCAGTTCTTC
>15|TRBJ2-5|TRBV3-1|.|.
CASASGTLLQETQYF
TGTGCCAGCGCTTCCGGGACTCTCCTTCAAGAGACCCAGTACTTC
>13|TRBJ2-7|TRBV14|few|TRBD2
CASSTRTRGEQYF
TGTGCCAGCAGCACCAGGACTAGGGGAGAGCAGTACTTC
>14|TRBJ2-1|TRBV6-2/TRBV6-3|.|.
CASSSTQAHNEQFF
TGTGCCAGCAGTTCCACCCAGGCGCACAATGAGCAGTTCTTC
>15|TRBJ2-6|TRBV5-5|.|.
CASSSWGGGANVLTF
TGTGCCAGCAGCTCTTGGGGTGGAGGGGCCAACGTCCTGACTTTC
>16|TRBJ2-1|TRBV5-1|few|.
CASSPSGVRSYNEQFF
TGCGCCAGCAGCCCCTCAGGGGTTCGCTCCTACAATGAGCAGTTCTTC
>17|TRBJ1-3|TRBV5-1|.|.
CASSPGGGPSSGNTIYF
TGCGCCAGCAGCCCTGGAGGGGGACCGAGCTCTGGAAACACCATATATTTT
>16|TRBJ2-3|TRBV5-1|.|TRBD1
CASSPLTGFVADTQYF
TGCGCCAGCAGCCCCCTGACAGGGTTCGTGGCAGATACGCAGTATTTT
>14|TRBJ2-3|TRBV7-2|.|TRBD2
CASSGRAETDTQYF
TGTGCCAGCAGCGGGAGGGCCGAGACAGATACGCAGTATTTT
>13|TRBJ1-6|TRBV10-3|few|.
CAIMEGIGSPLHF
TGTGCCATCATGGAGGGTATCGGGTCACCCCTCCACTTT
>15|TRBJ1-2|TRBV10-3|.|TRBD1
CAISGGQGENYGYTF
TGTGCCATCAGTGGGGGACAGGGAGAAAACTATGGCTACACCTTC
>13|TRBJ2-2|TRBV7-7|.|.
CASSLVGAGELFF
TGTGCTAGCAGCTTAGTCGGGGCCGGGGAGCTGTTTTTT
>15|TRBJ2-2|TRBV10-3|few|TRBD1
CAISESQGARRELFF
TGTGCCATCAGTGAGTCACAGGGGGCGCGTCGGGAGCTGTTTTTT
>15|TRBJ2-1|TRBV5-6|few|.
CASSLPEGFYNEQFF
TGTGCCAGCAGCCTCCCGGAGGGGTTCTACAATGAGCAGTTCTTC
>14|TRBJ2-3|TRBV29-1|.|.
CSVSLDEGTDTQYF
TGCAGCGTTTCCCTGGACGAGGGAACAGATACGCAGTATTTT
>15|TRBJ1-2|TRBV5-1|.|.
CASSPSTGTNYGYTF
TGCGCCAGCAGCCCTTCTACAGGGACTAACTATGGCTACACCTTC
>14|TRBJ2-3|TRBV7-2|.|TRBD2
CASSLAGRGDTQYF
TGTGCCAGCAGCTTAGCCGGGCGGGGGGATACGCAGTATTTT
>14|TRBJ2-1|TRBV5-1|once|.
CASSLERGYNEQFF
TGCGCCAGCAGCTTGGAAAGGGGATACAATGAGCAGTTCTTC
>13|TRBJ2-2|TRBV2|few|.
CASSESPTGELFF
TGTGCCAGCAGTGAATCCCCCACCGGGGAGCTGTTTTTT
>14|TRBJ1-1|TRBV6-1|few|TRBD1
CASARQGRDTEAFF
TGTGCCAGCGCCCGACAGGGTAGGGACACTGAAGCTTTCTTT
>14|TRBJ1-1|TRBV3-1|many|.
CASSQVHDGTEAFF
TGTGCCAGCAGCCAAGTGCACGACGGCACTGAAGCTTTCTTT
>16|TRBJ2-7|TRBV25-1|.|.
CASSEKSGPKSYEQYF
TGTGCCAGCAGTGAAAAGTCGGGGCCGAAATCCTACGAGCAGTACTTC
>13|TRBJ2-7|TRBV5-1|few|.
CASSLEEGYEQYF
TGCGCCAGCAGCTTGGAGGAGGGCTACGAGCAGTACTTC
>15|TRBJ2-7|TRBV6-2/TRBV6-3|few|TRBD1
CASTPRQGITYEQYF
TGTGCCAGCACCCCCCGACAGGGTATAACCTACGAGCAGTACTTC
>15|TRBJ2-3|TRBV6-6|few|TRBD1
CASTPDRVSTDTQYF
TGTGCCAGCACTCCGGACAGGGTGAGCACAGATACGCAGTATTTT
>15|TRBJ2-7|TRBV27|few|.
CASSLRRGGSYEQYF
TGTGCCAGCAGCCTACGGCGGGGCGGATCCTACGAGCAGTACTTC